This TCR beta chain originates from a study of graft-versus-host responses after intestinal transplantation. The overall study: Recipients were all induced with anti-thymocyte globulin, then given tacrolimus and steroids for about three years. The study's findings and limits: Early after transplant, HvG clones declined as circulating GvH clones peaked. GvH clones occurred in recipient marrow; some first appeared in ileum or blood.

Turning to this clone: No antigen is known for it.

Method: immunoSEQ multiplex PCR; TCRdb's copy keeps in-frame clones and lacks some. The top ten clones hold roughly 18% of a sample with about 31,000 clones, just under 85% of them seen once. The CDR3 spans 17 residues. V gave up 5 bases and J gave up 5 bases; unmatched junction bases: 11. In germline, CDR1 is SGHAT, CDR2 FQNNGV. The clonotype was recovered from a human donor who received an intestinal transplant. V usage is TRBV11-2 and J usage is TRBJ2-1; TRBD2 aligns across 11 bases. The input for sequencing was unstimulated CD8+ T cells sorted from spleen or lymph node cells, taken before intestinal transplant. The chain's CDR3 is CASSPWPSGRTHNEQFF. CDR3 DNA sequence: TGTGCCAGCAGCCCCTGGCCTAGCGGGAGGACCCACAATGAGCAGTTCTTC. The full variable domain, in which reference TRBV11-2 and TRBJ2-1 provide the parts outside the CDR3, is EAGVAQSPRYKIIEKRQSVAFWCNPISGHATLYWYQQILGQGPKLLIQFQNNGVVDDSQLPKDRFSAERLKGVDSTLKIQPAKLEDSAVYLCASSPWPSGRTHNEQFFGPGTRLTVL.